This T cell receptor beta chain appears in the sequencing data of a study of T cell changes during pregnancy in multiple sclerosis. Here immunoSEQ multiplex PCR was the method, and the copy in TCRdb shows in-frame clones only, minus some. The data contain around 39,000 clones, 85% to 95% of them singletons. The V gene lost 2 bases and the J gene lost 5 bases, with 5 bases spanning the gap. There are 13 residues in the CDR3. The germline V gene encodes CDR1 SGDLS and CDR2 YYNGEE. V usage is TRBV9 and J usage is TRBJ1-6; the D is unclear. This sample comprised CD4+ T cells from peripheral blood mononuclear cells, obtained in the third trimester of pregnancy. The receptor comes from a female donor in good health, enrolled as a control in a pregnancy study. The CDR3 loop reads CASSVSDNSPLHF. CDR3 in DNA: TGTGCCAGCAGCGTCAGTGATAATTCACCCCTCCACTTT.